These 9 T cell receptor beta chains share one sample of origin, sequenced in a study of T cells after yellow fever vaccination. Each CDR3 protein is one row after TCRdb ran MiXCR on the 5' RACE reads. The data contain 45,000 to 60,000 distinct CDR3 sequences, approximately 6.1% of them singletons. Sequenced material: PBMCs, either bulk or a sorted T-cell subset (CD4+, CD8+, memory, or dextramer-sorted; not recorded which), taken on the day of the yellow fever booster vaccination. The receptors were gathered from a young man who received the YFV17D yellow fever vaccine.

This clonotype was counted between two and nine times. The chain couples TRBV7-9 to TRBJ2-1, with D unresolved. Germline assignment: CDR1 SEHNR and CDR2 FQNEAQ (reference sequence). Trimming removed 4 bases at V and 8 bases at J, with 15 bases between. The CDR3 covers 14 residues. For the CDR3, the DNA is TGTGCCAGCAGCTCACCCCGGGCGCAGGATGAGCAGTTCTTC. It translates to CASSSPRAQDEQFF.

This clonotype showed up just a few times. This rearrangement joins TRBV28 to TRBJ2-1, with D unresolved. This CDR3 is built from 15 residues. The V end was cut by 8 bases, the J end by 5 bases, with 19 bases between. Germline V gives CDR1 MDHEN, CDR2 SYDVKM. DNA of the CDR3: TGTGCCAGCCACCCCATCCTTGCACGACACAATGAGCAGTTCTTC. Translation: CASHPILARHNEQFF.

This clonotype was counted a few times. J is TRBJ2-1 and V is TRBV4-3; D uncertain. Deletions cut 0 bases from V and 0 bases from J, with 3 bases between. Germline V gives CDR1 LGHNA, CDR2 YSLEER. The CDR3 spans 14 residues. CDR3 nucleotides: TGCGCCAGCAGCCAAGACTTCTCCTACAATGAGCAGTTCTTC. Amino acids: CASSQDFSYNEQFF.

This clonotype was seen only a few times. V gene TRBV6-6 combines with J gene TRBJ2-2; TRBD1 matches 8 bases. The ends lost 8 bases at V and 0 bases at J; junction bases unmatched: 2. CDR3 length: 14 amino acids. The germline V gene encodes CDR1 MNHNY and CDR2 SVGAGI (reference sequence). The CDR3 DNA is TGTGCCAGCGGACAGGGTTCGAACACCGGGGAGCTGTTTTTT. This encodes CASGQGSNTGELFF.

This clonotype was counted ten times or more. This chain links TRBV7-8 with TRBJ2-7, with 7 bases fitting TRBD2. With 3 bases clipped from V and 1 base from J, the junction kept 9 bases outside the gene matches. The CDR3 consists of 16 residues. Germline assignment: CDR1 SGHVS and CDR2 FQNEAQ. The CDR3 protein is CASSLGPSGPSYEQYF. CDR3 sequence (DNA): TGTGCCAGCAGCTTGGGCCCTAGCGGACCTTCCTACGAGCAGTACTTC.

This clonotype occurred a few times. The J gene is TRBJ1-5, the V gene TRBV5-5; 10 positions agree with TRBD1. The germline gives CDR1 SGHKS, CDR2 YYEKEE (reference sequence). V lost 5 bases and J lost 6; bases outside the gene matches: 5. The CDR3 is 14 amino acids. CDR3 residues: CASSFGQGGQPQHF. DNA for the CDR3: TGTGCCAGCAGTTTCGGACAGGGGGGTCAGCCCCAGCATTTT.

The J gene is TRBJ2-2, the V gene TRBV6-5, with D unresolved. This CDR3 is 16 amino acids long. V was trimmed by 0 bases and J by 7 bases, leaving 15 bases between them. CDR1 and CDR2 (germline): MNHEY, SVGAGI. CDR3 amino acids: CASSYSSGSRNGELFF. CDR3 DNA sequence: TGTGCCAGCAGTTACTCCTCGGGCAGCCGTAACGGGGAGCTGTTTTTT.

This clonotype occurred a few times. The chain uses TRBV4-1 and TRBJ1-1; D perhaps matches TRBD1 (5 bases). This CDR3 has 14 residues. V was pared by 1 base and J by 4 bases, with 10 bases between. Germline V gene sequence: CDR1 MGHRA, CDR2 YSYEKL. CDR3 residues: CASSQAAGLTEAFF. The CDR3 bases are TGCGCCAGCAGCCAAGCTGCAGGGCTCACTGAAGCTTTCTTT.

This clonotype was seen only a few times. The gene calls are TRBV10-3 and TRBJ2-1, with TRBD2 identical over 11 bases. This CDR3 has 14 residues. Unmatched junction bases numbered 8, after V lost 11 bases and J lost 5 bases. Germline-derived CDR1 and CDR2 are ENHRY and SYGVKD. CDR3 coding DNA: TGTGCCGTGATGACTAGCGGGGAGAACAATGAGCAGTTCTTC. This gives the protein CAVMTSGENNEQFF.